The 16 T cell receptor beta chains in this list originate from one sample, sequenced in a study of Ad26.COV2.S vaccination and SARS-CoV-2 variants. Generated by immunoSEQ multiplex PCR, the TCRdb table keeps only in-frame clones and is missing some. Among roughly 450,000 clones listed, roughly 90% were seen once. Treatment defined: some 19 received Ad26.COV2.S at low or high dose, single or two shots; five or six received placebo; per-sample allocation not given. It was on day 63 after the first vaccine or placebo injection that samples were taken. The sample here was peripheral blood, taken in a trial of Ad26.COV2.S vaccine versus placebo. The receptors originated from a person aged 18-60 years who received the Ad26.COV2.S COVID-19 vaccine or a placebo.

This chain links TRBV3-1 (or the pseudogene TRBV3-2) with TRBJ1-1; a weak D match, TRBD1 (5 bases). The CDR3 is 15 residues long. Trimming pared 4 bases from V and 5 bases from J, leaving 17 bases between. CDR1 and CDR2 from the germline V gene are LGHDT and YNNKEL (reference sequence). CDR3 amino acids: CASSPALVGGTEAFF. In DNA, the CDR3 is TGTGCCAGCAGCCCCGCTCTAGTGGGGGGTACTGAAGCTTTCTTT.

This clone showed up just a few times. The chain is built from TRBV3-1 (or the pseudogene TRBV3-2) and TRBJ2-2; D uncertain. V shed 4 bases and J shed 2 bases, with 8 bases lying between them. CDR1 is LGHDT, CDR2 YNNKEL, per germline (reference sequence). This CDR3 has 14 amino acids. The CDR3 is CASSPLGNTGELFF. CDR3 DNA: TGTGCCAGCAGCCCTCTAGGCAACACCGGGGAGCTGTTTTTT.

V is TRBV11-2 and J is TRBJ2-5; either TRBD1 or TRBD2 may fit D (6 bases each). The CDR3 spans 16 residues. The V gene's germline CDR1 is SGHAT and CDR2 FQNNGV. The V end was cut by 6 bases, the J end by 0 bases, with 17 bases between. The CDR3 DNA reads TGTGCCAGCAGGGGGGGCACGGGACACCACCAAGAGACCCAGTACTTC. Amino acid sequence: CASRGGTGHHQETQYF.

The rearrangement uses TRBV5-1 and TRBJ2-1; 11 positions match TRBD1. V lost 4 bases, J lost 7 bases, and 4 bases stayed unmatched. Germline CDR1 and CDR2: SGHRS and YFSETQ. The length of the CDR3 is 14 residues. The CDR3 DNA reads as TGCGCCAGCAGCCCCGGGACAGGGGGTAATGAGCAGTTCTTC. Translated: CASSPGTGGNEQFF. Variable domain in full (rest from reference TRBV5-1 and TRBJ2-1): KAGVTQTPRYLIKTRGQQVTLSCSPISGHRSVSWYQQTPGQGLQFLFEYFSETQRNKGNFPGRFSGRQFSNSRSEMNVSTLELGDSALYLCASSPGTGGNEQFFGPGTRLTVL.

The chain recombines TRBV3-1 (or the pseudogene TRBV3-2) with TRBJ1-4, with D perhaps matching TRBD1 (6 bases). With 5 bases removed from V and 4 bases from J, the gap between germline ends came to 14 bases. CDR1 is LGHDT, CDR2 YNNKEL, per germline (reference sequence). CDR3 length: 15 amino acids. Written as DNA, the CDR3 is TGTGCCAGCAGCTCTCGACAGGAGATTAATGAAAAACTGTTTTTT. Residues: CASSSRQEINEKLFF.

V and J are TRBV29-1 and TRBJ1-1; D possibly corresponds to TRBD1 (5 bases). The germline gives CDR1 SQVTM, CDR2 ANQGSEA. The ends were cut back, 5 bases at V and 4 bases at J, with 17 bases in the middle. The CDR3 loop spans 14 amino acids. The CDR3 DNA follows: TGCAGCGTTACCAGGGCATTGGGGAGCACTGAAGCTTTCTTT. This translates into CSVTRALGSTEAFF.

V is TRBV5-4 and J is TRBJ2-2; 10 positions agree with TRBD2. This CDR3 spans 16 amino acids. V was pared by 3 bases and J by 5 bases, with 7 bases of the junction left unmatched. The germline V gene has CDR1 SGHNT and CDR2 YYREEE (reference sequence). Here the CDR3 reads CASSSEAGGRTGELFF. CDR3 bases: TGTGCCAGCAGCTCTGAAGCGGGAGGGAGGACCGGGGAGCTGTTTTTT.

The chain couples TRBV9 to TRBJ2-1; 9 nucleotides align to TRBD2. Germline V gene data show CDR1 as SGDLS and CDR2 as YYNGEE. CDR3 size: 14 residues. V dropped 1 base and J dropped 6; count of bases not matched to a gene: 2. The CDR3 DNA reads as TGTGCCAGCAGCGTATCACTAGCGGGCAATGAGCAGTTCTTC. Encoded protein: CASSVSLAGNEQFF. The full variable domain, in which reference TRBV9 and TRBJ2-1 provide the parts outside the CDR3, is DSGVTQTPKHLITATGQRVTLRCSPRSGDLSVYWYQQSLDQGLQFLIQYYNGEERAKGNILERFSAQQFPDLHSELNLSSLELGDSALYFCASSVSLAGNEQFFGPGTRLTVL.

This chain links TRBV28 with TRBJ2-3; 9 nucleotides agree with TRBD2. V lost 2 bases to trimming and J lost 2 bases; unmatched junction nucleotides: 8. Germline values: CDR1 MDHEN, CDR2 SYDVKM. The CDR3 is made up of 17 amino acids. The CDR3 spells CASSLHAGGPTTDTQYF. The CDR3 region has the DNA TGTGCCAGCAGTTTACATGCGGGAGGGCCAACCACAGATACGCAGTATTTT.

The chain links TRBV6-5 to TRBJ2-3; unclear D gene. This CDR3 region has 14 residues. V was cut by 1 base and J by 4 bases, with 9 bases left in between. In germline, CDR1 is MNHEY, CDR2 SVGAGI. The CDR3 bases are TGTGCCAGCAGTTACTTTCGCGGAGCAGATACGCAGTATTTT. Translating gives CASSYFRGADTQYF.

The gene calls are TRBV27 and TRBJ1-2; no reliable D call. Trimming shortened V by 10 bases and J by 6 bases, and 18 bases separated the two germline ends. Germline-derived CDR1 and CDR2 are MNHEY and SMNVEV (reference sequence). The CDR3 contains 13 residues. The CDR3 nucleotides are TGTGCCACGGCATGGACCCCCAGAAATGGCTACACCTTC. It encodes CATAWTPRNGYTF.

The chain combines TRBV14 with TRBJ2-1; perhaps TRBD2 as D (6 bases). There are 14 residues in the CDR3. Germline V gene data show CDR1 as SGHDN and CDR2 as FVKESK. Trimming removed 2 bases from V and 8 bases from J, with 13 bases in between. The CDR3 DNA follows: TGTGCCAGCAGCCAACCGGGACTCCCCCATGAGCAGTTCTTC. Protein: CASSQPGLPHEQFF.

Worth noting for this clone: Other DNA variants within this sample encode the same CDR3. V usage is TRBV30 and J usage is TRBJ1-1; no clear D gene. V was pared by 0 bases and J by 3 bases, with 8 bases between. The CDR3 loop spans 13 amino acids. Looked up from germline, CDR1 is GTSNPN and CDR2 is SVGIG (reference sequence). In nucleotides, the CDR3 is TGTGCCTGGAGTGTTGGTGGGGACACTGAAGCTTTCTTT. It specifies CAWSVGGDTEAFF.

The chain has TRBV11-2 and TRBJ2-5; D might be TRBD2 (5 bases). Deletions cut 0 bases from V and 2 bases from J, with 10 bases between. The V gene's germline CDR1 is SGHAT and CDR2 FQNNGV. The CDR3 contains 15 residues. CDR3 protein: CASSLDLGDQETQYF. The CDR3 bases are TGTGCCAGCAGCTTAGATCTCGGGGATCAAGAGACCCAGTACTTC.

This chain joins TRBV7-9 and TRBJ2-1; no clear D gene. The CDR3 contains 12 residues. Germline lookup yields CDR1 SEHNR and CDR2 FQNEAQ (reference sequence). V lost 5 bases, J lost 8 bases, and 10 bases lay in between. The CDR3 DNA is TGTGCCAGCAGCCCCCACTATGATGAGCAGTTCTTC. Protein: CASSPHYDEQFF.

The CDR3 reads CASSFDVSYNEQFF. CDR3 nucleotide sequence: TGTGCCAGCAGTTTTGACGTCTCCTACAATGAGCAGTTCTTC. The J gene is TRBJ2-1, the V gene TRBV6-5; the D is unclear. Trimming took off 4 bases at V and 0 bases at J, with 7 bases between the two ends. The CDR3 length is 14 residues. CDR1 and CDR2 (germline): MNHEY, SVGAGI.